The 30 T cell receptor beta chains listed next were all sequenced from one sample in a study of CD8+ T cells in alopecia areata. RNA extraction and reverse transcription yielded cDNA as sequencing template. TCRdb keeps only in-frame clones here, not all; method: immunoSEQ multiplex PCR. The sample includes some 150,000 clones, around half of them seen just once. Sample: CD8+ T cells sorted from blood, taken at week 0. The source of these receptors is a human donor with alopecia areata.

This chain uses TRBV5-4 with TRBJ2-3; 7 bases map to TRBD1. The V and J ends lost 3 bases and 1 base, in that order; junction bases with no gene match: 11. Germline values: CDR1 SGHNT, CDR2 YYREEE (reference sequence). The CDR3 runs to 17 residues. The CDR3 sequence is CASSYAAGTVGTDTQYF. The CDR3 nucleotides are TGTGCCAGCAGCTACGCTGCCGGGACAGTAGGCACAGATACGCAGTATTTT.

V gene TRBV5-6 combines with J gene TRBJ1-2; weak D call: TRBD1 (5 bases). V gave up 0 bases and J gave up 3 bases, with 12 bases separating them. In germline, CDR1 is SGHDT, CDR2 YYEEEE. This CDR3 has 15 residues. The CDR3 loop reads CASSLAQAGYYGYTF. As DNA, the CDR3 is TGTGCCAGCAGCTTGGCCCAGGCAGGGTACTATGGCTACACCTTC.

This clone has just a few counts. The chain recombines TRBV7-3 with TRBJ2-7, with a possible D match to TRBD2 (5 bases). Germline CDR1 SGHTA, CDR2 FQGTGA. V was cut by 3 bases and J by 5 bases, with 11 bases left in between. This CDR3 region has 13 residues. CDR3 coding DNA: TGTGCCAGCAGCTTGGTCCCGAGGGACGAGCAGTACTTC. Translation: CASSLVPRDEQYF.

The chain links TRBV13 to TRBJ2-5, with D perhaps TRBD1 or TRBD2 (5 bases each). The V end was cut by 1 base, the J end by 4 bases, with 7 bases between. The CDR3 is 13 residues long. Germline CDR1 and CDR2: PRHDT and FYEKMQ (reference sequence). The CDR3 DNA sequence: TGTGCCAGCAGCTTAGAGGGACGAGAGACCCAGTACTTC. This sequence encodes CASSLEGRETQYF.

In this sample, this clone turned up a few times. V usage is TRBV29-1 and J usage is TRBJ1-2; a possible D gene is TRBD1 (5 bases). V gave up 6 bases and J gave up 3 bases, with 14 bases separating them. Germline lookup yields CDR1 SQVTM and CDR2 ANQGSEA. The CDR3 loop spans 13 amino acids. CDR3 sequence: CSVLLDMDYGYTF. For the CDR3, the DNA is TGCAGCGTACTACTGGACATGGACTATGGCTACACCTTC.

This clone was detected a few times. This chain links TRBV29-1 with TRBJ2-1; 8 bases align to TRBD2. There are 13 residues in the CDR3. Germline-derived CDR1 and CDR2 are SQVTM and ANQGSEA. Germline trimming cut 7 bases from V and 4 bases from J; bases unmatched to any gene: 6. In DNA form, the CDR3 reads TGCAGCGCCCGGGGGGGCGGATACAATGAGCAGTTCTTC. Its translation is CSARGGGYNEQFF.

The chain uses TRBV6-5 and TRBJ1-6; D is unresolved. Germline V gene sequence: CDR1 MNHEY, CDR2 SVGAGI. The CDR3 is 16 residues long. Deletions cut 0 bases from V and 4 bases from J, with 10 bases between. The CDR3: CASSYSRLNYNSPLHF. CDR3 nucleotides: TGTGCCAGCAGTTACTCGCGTCTGAATTATAATTCACCCCTCCACTTT.

This sequence joins TRBV15 and TRBJ2-3; D might be TRBD2 (5 bases). The CDR3 runs to 15 residues. Trimming pared 4 bases from V and 5 bases from J, leaving 16 bases between. Germline loops: CDR1 LNHNV, CDR2 YYDKDF (reference sequence). The CDR3 here is CATSMIGLEGDTQYF. Here the CDR3 DNA reads TGTGCCACCAGCATGATTGGCCTAGAGGGAGATACGCAGTATTTT.

The chain combines TRBV9 with TRBJ2-1; TRBD1 matches 9 bases. V shed 0 bases and J 14 bases; nucleotides not matched to a gene: 9. The CDR3 runs to 14 residues. Germline CDR1 is SGDLS and CDR2 is YYNGEE. The CDR3 coding sequence is TGTGCCAGCAGCGTAGGAGGTGTGGGACAGGGAAAGTTCTTC. It translates to CASSVGGVGQGKFF.

The rearrangement joins TRBV29-1 to TRBJ2-7; 7 nucleotides line up with TRBD2. Looked up from germline, CDR1 is SQVTM and CDR2 is ANQGSEA. This CDR3 is 13 amino acids long. V shed 6 bases and J 2 bases; nucleotides not matched to a gene: 7. The CDR3 DNA is TGCAGCGTGGGGCTAGCGGATACCTACGAGCAGTACTTC. Its protein is CSVGLADTYEQYF.

The rearrangement links TRBV7-9 to TRBJ1-2, with 7 bases that match TRBD1. Germline CDR1 and CDR2: SEHNR and FQNEAQ (reference sequence). V lost 6 bases to trimming and J lost 6 bases; unmatched junction nucleotides: 13. CDR3 size: 15 residues. This CDR3 reads CASSSWTGSNDGYTF. The CDR3 coding sequence is TGTGCCAGCAGTTCATGGACAGGTTCTAATGATGGCTACACCTTC.

The CDR3 coding sequence is TGTGCCAGCAGTTACACGGGGTATGAGCAGTTCTTC. Its translation is CASSYTGYEQFF. The rearrangement links TRBV6-5 to TRBJ2-1; D possibly corresponds to TRBD2 (5 bases). Germline V CDR1 and CDR2: MNHEY, SVGAGI. The CDR3 covers 12 residues. The V end lost 2 bases, the J end lost 8 bases, and 7 bases lay between the germline ends.

V and J are TRBV27 and TRBJ1-1; D uncertain. The CDR3 sequence is 17 residues long. CDR1 is MNHEY, CDR2 SMNVEV, per germline (reference sequence). V was pared by 6 bases and J by 3 bases, with 23 bases between. This CDR3 reads CASSNAKAWPMDTEAFF. The CDR3 nucleotides read TGTGCCAGCAGCAATGCGAAGGCCTGGCCTATGGACACTGAAGCTTTCTTT.

The chain is built from TRBV29-1 and TRBJ2-3; 9 bases are a match to TRBD2. With 7 bases clipped from V and 8 bases from J, the junction kept 7 bases outside the gene matches. This CDR3 has 12 residues. CDR1 SQVTM and CDR2 ANQGSEA come from the germline V gene. CDR3: CSAPSGEGTQYF. CDR3 DNA sequence: TGCAGCGCTCCTAGCGGGGAGGGTACGCAGTATTTT.

The chain uses TRBV27 and TRBJ2-6, with 8 bases matching TRBD1. This CDR3 is 17 amino acids long. The V gene end was trimmed by 7 bases and the J gene end by 0 bases; junction bases not matched to a gene: 8. CDR1 is MNHEY, CDR2 SMNVEV, per germline (reference sequence). The CDR3, as DNA: TGTGCCAGCAACCCGACAGGGGCGAGCTCTGGGGCCAACGTCCTGACTTTC. Protein: CASNPTGASSGANVLTF.

The rearrangement links TRBV29-1 to TRBJ1-1; D is undetermined. Germline lookup yields CDR1 SQVTM and CDR2 ANQGSEA. This CDR3 is 11 amino acids long. V was pared by 5 bases and J by 8 bases, with 12 bases between. The CDR3 region is CSVLWTGEAFF. The CDR3 nucleotides are TGCAGCGTTCTCTGGACTGGGGAAGCTTTCTTT.

This chain uses TRBV9 with TRBJ1-4, with TRBD1 matching over 9 bases. This CDR3 contains 14 residues. Germline V gene lookup returns CDR1 SGDLS and CDR2 YYNGEE. The ends lost 3 bases at V and 5 bases at J; junction bases unmatched: 2. CDR3 nucleotides: TGTGCCAGCAGCGACGGGACAGGGAATGAAAAACTGTTTTTT. This gives the protein CASSDGTGNEKLFF. Variable domain in full (rest from reference TRBV9 and TRBJ1-4): DSGVTQTPKHLITATGQRVTLRCSPRSGDLSVYWYQQSLDQGLQFLIQYYNGEERAKGNILERFSAQQFPDLHSELNLSSLELGDSALYFCASSDGTGNEKLFFGSGTQLSVL.

This chain links TRBV10-3 with TRBJ2-7; TRBD2 agrees at 7 bases. With 7 bases clipped from V and 1 base from J, the junction kept 4 bases outside the gene matches. CDR1 ENHRY and CDR2 SYGVKD come from the germline V gene. This CDR3 spans 13 amino acids. CDR3 protein: CAITGEGSYEQYF. The DNA of the CDR3 is TGTGCCATCACGGGGGAGGGGTCCTACGAGCAGTACTTC.

The chain recombines TRBV9 with TRBJ1-2; unclear D gene. Per germline, CDR1 SGDLS and CDR2 YYNGEE. Trimming removed 4 bases from V and 8 bases from J, with 15 bases in between. There are 13 residues in the CDR3. Written as DNA, the CDR3 is TGTGCCAGCAGCAGAGACAAGGCGGAAGGCTACACCTTC. Its translation is CASSRDKAEGYTF.

V usage is TRBV11-2 and J usage is TRBJ2-3; D ambiguous. V lost 6 bases, J lost 2 bases, and 12 bases lay in between. From germline, CDR1 is SGHAT and CDR2 FQNNGV. This CDR3 contains 14 residues. CDR3 loop: CASSPSAFTDTQYF. The CDR3 DNA reads as TGTGCCAGCAGTCCCTCGGCCTTCACAGATACGCAGTATTTT.

This chain joins TRBV27 and TRBJ2-1, with D perhaps matching TRBD1 or TRBD2 (5 bases each). V was pared by 10 bases and J by 8 bases, with 18 bases between. The CDR3 is made up of 13 amino acids. Germline CDR1 is MNHEY and CDR2 is SMNVEV (reference sequence). Here the CDR3 DNA reads TGTGCCACCGGGGTTTGGATGGGGGATGAGCAGTTCTTC. Translating it yields CATGVWMGDEQFF.

This sequence joins TRBV4-2 and TRBJ2-3, with TRBD2 matching 10 bases. After removal of 0 bases from V and 0 bases from J, the junction contained 3 bases not matched to a gene. The germline V gene encodes CDR1 LGHNA and CDR2 YNFKEQ. The CDR3 sequence is 17 residues long. The CDR3 here is CASSQEASGGSTDTQYF. The CDR3 nucleotides are TGTGCCAGCAGCCAAGAGGCTAGCGGGGGAAGCACAGATACGCAGTATTTT.

The chain uses TRBV10-1 and TRBJ1-5; a weak D match, TRBD1 (5 bases). This CDR3 has 16 residues. V was cut by 0 bases and J by 7 bases, with 16 bases left in between. Germline V gene data show CDR1 as WNHNN and CDR2 as SYGVQD (reference sequence). CDR3 amino acids: CASSESTWRGRQPQHF. In nucleotides, the CDR3 is TGCGCCAGCAGTGAGTCGACGTGGAGGGGCCGACAGCCCCAGCATTTT.

V and J are TRBV23-1 and TRBJ2-7; D may be TRBD2 (5 bases). TRBV23-1 is an open reading frame whose function is uncertain. V was pared by 6 bases and J by 2 bases, with 20 bases between. CDR3 length equals 16 residues. The CDR3 coding sequence is TGCGCCAGCAGCCGGAAACGGGAAGTCCCAACCTACGAGCAGTACTTC. This codes for CASSRKREVPTYEQYF.

In regard to this clone: This same CDR3 is encoded by further DNA sequences in the sample. V and J are TRBV30 and TRBJ1-1; no firm D call. CDR1 is GTSNPN, CDR2 SVGIG, per germline (reference sequence). The CDR3 is 12 residues long. V was trimmed by 1 base and J by 1 base, leaving 4 bases between them. The CDR3 DNA reads as TGTGCCTGGAGTGGTGGGAACACTGAAGCTTTCTTT. This codes for CAWSGGNTEAFF.

The V call is TRBV29-1, the J call TRBJ2-7; 8 nucleotides match TRBD1. V lost 5 bases, J lost 1 base, and 7 bases stayed unmatched. Germline loops: CDR1 SQVTM, CDR2 ANQGSEA. This CDR3 has 14 amino acids. The CDR3 is CSVLGGQGSYEQYF. The CDR3 nucleotides read TGCAGCGTTCTCGGAGGACAGGGTTCCTACGAGCAGTACTTC.

The V and J genes are TRBV25-1 and TRBJ1-1, with D hard to call. The CDR3 covers 12 residues. Germline assignment: CDR1 MGHDK and CDR2 SYGVNS. The V end lost 1 base, the J end lost 2 bases, and 2 bases lay between the germline ends. This chain's CDR3 is CASSESNTEAFF. CDR3 DNA: TGTGCCAGCAGTGAATCAAACACTGAAGCTTTCTTT. Full variable domain (missing parts from reference TRBV25-1 and TRBJ1-1): EADIYQTPRYLVIGTGKKITLECSQTMGHDKMYWYQQDPGMELHLIHYSYGVNSTEKGDLSSESTVSRIRTEHFPLTLESARPSHTSQYLCASSESNTEAFFGQGTRLTVV.

The chain employs TRBV10-2 and TRBJ1-2; 11 bases are a match to TRBD1. After removal of 6 bases from V and 8 bases from J, the junction contained 14 bases not matched to a gene. This CDR3 has 16 residues. Germline V lookup: CDR1 WSHSY, CDR2 SAAADI. CDR3 in amino acids: CASRREIGQGAYGYTF. As DNA, the CDR3 is TGCGCCAGCAGGAGGGAAATCGGACAGGGGGCATACGGCTACACCTTC.

V is TRBV9 and J is TRBJ1-1; D gene uncertain. Germline V lookup: CDR1 SGDLS, CDR2 YYNGEE. Trimming took off 3 bases at V and 1 base at J, with 7 bases between the two ends. The CDR3 is made up of 13 amino acids. In DNA form, the CDR3 reads TGTGCCAGCAGCGCGACTCCGAACACTGAAGCTTTCTTT. As protein: CASSATPNTEAFF.

This rearrangement joins TRBV25-1 to TRBJ1-2; D is possibly TRBD1 (5 bases). CDR3 length: 13 residues. Germline CDR1 is MGHDK and CDR2 is SYGVNS. V was shortened by 2 bases and J by 8 bases, with 12 bases between the two germline ends. The CDR3 loop reads CASSELTGRGYTF. In DNA, the CDR3 is TGTGCCAGCAGTGAACTAACAGGTCGGGGCTACACCTTC.